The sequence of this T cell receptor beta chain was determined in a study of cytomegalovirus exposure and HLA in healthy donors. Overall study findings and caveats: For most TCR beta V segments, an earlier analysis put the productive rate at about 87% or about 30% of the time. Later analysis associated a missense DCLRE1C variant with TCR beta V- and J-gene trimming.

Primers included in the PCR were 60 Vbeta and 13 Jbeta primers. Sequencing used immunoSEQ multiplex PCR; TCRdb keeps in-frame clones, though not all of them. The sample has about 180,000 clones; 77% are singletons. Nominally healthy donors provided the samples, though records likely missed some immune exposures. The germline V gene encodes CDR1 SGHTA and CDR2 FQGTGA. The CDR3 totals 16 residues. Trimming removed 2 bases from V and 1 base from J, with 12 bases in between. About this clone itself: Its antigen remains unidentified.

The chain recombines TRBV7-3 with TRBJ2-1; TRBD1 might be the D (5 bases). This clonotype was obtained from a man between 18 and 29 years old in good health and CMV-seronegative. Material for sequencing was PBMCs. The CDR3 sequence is CASSLLWTLSYNEQFF. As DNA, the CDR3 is TGTGCCAGCAGCTTATTGTGGACACTGTCCTACAATGAGCAGTTCTTC. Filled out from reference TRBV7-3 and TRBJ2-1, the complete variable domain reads GAGVSQTPSNKVTEKGKYVELRCDPISGHTALYWYRQSLGQGPEFLIYFQGTGAADDSGLPNDRFFAVRPEGSVSTLKIQRTERGDSAVYLCASSLLWTLSYNEQFFGPGTRLTVL.